One sample yielded the 20 T cell receptor beta chains listed below, sequenced in a study of neurological immune-mediated disorders. TCRdb passed the 5' RACE reads through MiXCR, listing each CDR3 protein once. The sample consists of roughly 100,000 distinct CDR3 sequences, more than 10% of them appearing once. Indicated time point: longitudinal time-point 3. Sequenced sample: PBMCs. These TCRs come from a female donor with HTLV-1-associated myelopathy (HAM/TSP).

This clonotype has at least ten counts. This CDR3 is CASSSGGDREETQYF. The CDR3 bases are TGCGCCAGCAGCTCGGGAGGGGACAGGGAAGAGACCCAGTACTTC. The chain has TRBV5-1 and TRBJ2-5; the D gene is possibly TRBD1 (9 bases). Trimming took 3 bases from V and 3 from J, leaving 15 bases between them. Germline loops: CDR1 SGHRS, CDR2 YFSETQ. The CDR3 has 15 residues.

This clonotype was observed at least ten times. The chain combines TRBV6-2 or TRBV6-3 with TRBJ1-5; possible D gene TRBD1, 5 bases. The germline V gene has CDR1 MNHEY and CDR2 SVGEGT. Trimming stripped 7 bases from V and 6 bases from J, with 13 bases between. The CDR3 covers 13 residues. As DNA, the CDR3 is TGTGCCAGCAAAGACAGAGAACTTCAGCCCCAGCATTTT. It is translated as CASKDRELQPQHF.

This clonotype was seen repeatedly, ten times or more. The chain couples TRBV5-1 to TRBJ2-1; D possibly corresponds to TRBD2 (6 bases). V was clipped by 4 bases and J by 10 bases, with 18 bases between them. CDR1 and CDR2 from the germline V gene are SGHRS and YFSETQ. This CDR3 is built from 14 residues. The CDR3 is CASSPRDSGGEQFF. In DNA form, the CDR3 reads TGCGCCAGCAGCCCCCGGGACTCCGGGGGAGAGCAGTTCTTC.

V usage is TRBV5-1 and J usage is TRBJ1-2, with D uncertain. The CDR3 covers 14 residues. V was cut by 4 bases and J by 0 bases, with 10 bases left in between. Germline assignment: CDR1 SGHRS and CDR2 YFSETQ. CDR3 in DNA: TGCGCCAGCAGCGCACCCTCAGCTAACTATGGCTACACCTTC. As protein: CASSAPSANYGYTF.

This clonotype occurred many times. The V call is TRBV7-2, the J call TRBJ2-2, with no clear D. Trimming took off 2 bases at V and 4 bases at J, with 8 bases between the two ends. This CDR3 has 14 amino acids. Germline CDR1 is SGHTA and CDR2 is FQGNSA. As DNA, the CDR3 is TGTGCCAGCAGCTTAATCCATCCCACCGGGGAGCTGTTTTTT. Residues: CASSLIHPTGELFF.

This clonotype has at least ten counts. This chain uses TRBV20-1 with TRBJ2-7; 10 bases map to TRBD1. Germline CDR1 DFQATT, CDR2 SNEGSKA (reference sequence). This CDR3 is built from 15 residues. Losses at the gene ends were 5 bases for V and 5 bases for J; bases not matched to a gene: 12. CDR3 region: CSARTLGQGNDEQYF. CDR3 coding DNA: TGCAGTGCTCGAACGCTGGGACAGGGGAACGACGAGCAGTACTTC.

Details on this clonotype: This clone may be a read error of a much larger clone one base away. The CDR3 DNA follows: TGTGCCAGCAGCGCCGGGACTAGCGCCATGGGGGATGAGCAGTTCTTC. Translated, it gives CASSAGTSAMGDEQFF. The J gene is TRBJ2-1, the V gene TRBV3-1; 10 nucleotides match TRBD2. V shed 5 bases and J 8 bases; nucleotides not matched to a gene: 12. The CDR3 length is 16 residues. The V gene's germline CDR1 is LGHDT and CDR2 YNNKEL (reference sequence).

This clonotype has at least ten counts. This chain joins TRBV11-2 and TRBJ2-1; D tentatively reads TRBD1 or TRBD2 (6 bases each). This CDR3 is 13 amino acids long. Trimming removed 5 bases from V and 16 bases from J, with 21 bases in between. Germline loops: CDR1 SGHAT, CDR2 FQNNGV. The CDR3 region has the DNA TGTGCCAGCAGCGTAGTGTTGGTTGGGGGGCCATTCTTC. Its translation is CASSVVLVGGPFF.

V is TRBV7-2 and J is TRBJ2-2; 11 positions match TRBD2. The germline CDR1 and CDR2 sequences are SGHTA and FQGNSA. The ends lost 5 bases at V and 5 bases at J; junction bases unmatched: 4. The CDR3 totals 15 residues. CDR3: CASSPTSGVTGELFF. In DNA form, the CDR3 reads TGTGCCAGCAGCCCGACTAGCGGGGTAACCGGGGAGCTGTTTTTT.

This clonotype has a count of ten or more. The chain is built from TRBV12-3 or TRBV12-4 and TRBJ2-3; no clear D. The V end was cut by 8 bases, the J end by 3 bases, with 12 bases between. The CDR3 has 13 amino acids. Here the CDR3 DNA reads TGTGCCAGCCGCCCTCATGGTACAGATACGCAGTATTTT. This gives the protein CASRPHGTDTQYF.

This clonotype was seen at least ten times. CDR3 loop: CASSREGASTYEQYF. The CDR3, as DNA: TGCGCCAGCAGCCGTGAAGGGGCAAGTACCTACGAGCAGTACTTC. The chain is built from TRBV5-1 and TRBJ2-7; perhaps TRBD1 as D (5 bases). CDR1 and CDR2 from the germline V gene are SGHRS and YFSETQ. Trimming stripped 4 bases from V and 2 bases from J, with 16 bases between. The CDR3 runs 15 residues.

Ten or more counts support this clonotype. The rearrangement joins TRBV20-1 to TRBJ1-5; D is uncertain. CDR1 DFQATT and CDR2 SNEGSKA come from the germline V gene (reference sequence). The V and J ends lost 5 bases and 0 bases respectively, with 11 bases between them. CDR3 length equals 14 residues. CDR3 coding DNA: TGCAGTGCTTCGCCGGGGAATAGCAATCAGCCCCAGCATTTT. Translation: CSASPGNSNQPQHF.

This clonotype was seen many times. The chain recombines TRBV10-3 with TRBJ2-3; D gene uncertain. CDR1 is ENHRY and CDR2 is SYGVKD in the germline V gene. V lost 4 bases and J lost 3, with 2 bases in between. CDR3 length: 11 amino acids. CDR3 DNA sequence: TGTGCCATCAGTGGGACAGATACGCAGTATTTT. Translating gives CAISGTDTQYF.

This clonotype was recorded many times. J is TRBJ2-1 and V is TRBV4-1; D is ambiguous. Trimming stripped 3 bases from V and 8 bases from J, with 17 bases between. Germline lookup yields CDR1 MGHRA and CDR2 YSYEKL. This CDR3 spans 15 amino acids. This chain's CDR3 is CASSHSGPRGYEQFF. The CDR3 DNA follows: TGCGCCAGCAGCCACTCGGGTCCCCGAGGATATGAGCAGTTCTTC.

The chain couples TRBV6-5 to TRBJ1-1; D is perhaps TRBD1 (6 bases). Germline assignment: CDR1 MNHEY and CDR2 SVGAGI. This CDR3 region has 16 residues. The V end lost 5 bases, the J end lost 1 base, and 17 bases lay between the germline ends. The CDR3 is CASSPHRVVRNTEAFF. The CDR3 bases are TGTGCCAGCAGTCCTCACAGGGTGGTCAGGAACACTGAAGCTTTCTTT.

There are a few counts of this clonotype. The chain joins TRBV25-1 to TRBJ2-7, with 8 bases identical to TRBD2. Per germline, CDR1 MGHDK and CDR2 SYGVNS. Trimming cost V 9 bases and J 7 bases; bases outside gene matches: 8. The CDR3 is 12 residues long. CDR3 DNA sequence: TGTGCCAGTAATGGACGCGGGGGGGAGCAGTACTTC. As protein: CASNGRGGEQYF.

This clonotype has ten or more counts. The chain carries TRBV5-1 and TRBJ2-3; 8 bases are a match to TRBD2. V was pared by 2 bases and J by 4 bases, with 6 bases of the junction left unmatched. The CDR3 runs to 15 residues. The V gene's germline CDR1 is SGHRS and CDR2 YFSETQ. DNA for the CDR3: TGCGCCAGCAGCTTATATAGCGGGGTTTCAGATACGCAGTATTTT. Translation: CASSLYSGVSDTQYF. The full variable domain, rest sourced from reference TRBV5-1 and TRBJ2-3, is KAGVTQTPRYLIKTRGQQVTLSCSPISGHRSVSWYQQTPGQGLQFLFEYFSETQRNKGNFPGRFSGRQFSNSRSEMNVSTLELGDSALYLCASSLYSGVSDTQYFGPGTRLTVL.

With respect to this clonotype: The conserved phenylalanine or tryptophan normally closing the CDR3 is absent here, so this likely arose from a read error. The chain joins TRBV12-5 to TRBJ2-7; weak D call: TRBD1 (5 bases). Deletions cut 9 bases from V and 0 bases from J, with 18 bases between. Germline CDR1 is LGHNT and CDR2 is FRNRAP. The CDR3 consists of 15 residues. CDR3 bases: TGTGCTAGCCACCGCCTTGGGGCCCGCTCCTACGAGCAGTACATC. This sequence encodes CASHRLGARSYEQYI.

This clonotype was picked up many times. The chain couples TRBV15 to TRBJ1-6; tentative D call: TRBD1 (5 bases). CDR3 length equals 14 residues. Germline CDR1 reads LNHNV; CDR2 reads YYDKDF (reference sequence). V was clipped by 1 base and J by 7 bases, with 8 bases between them. The CDR3 coding sequence is TGTGCCACCAGCAGAGTGCGGGGCAATTCACCCCTCCACTTT. Amino acid sequence: CATSRVRGNSPLHF. Supplemented by reference TRBV15 and TRBJ1-6, the full variable domain reads DAMVIQNPRYQVTQFGKPVTLSCSQTLNHNVMYWYQQKSSQAPKLLFHYYDKDFNNEADTPDNFQSRRPNTSFCFLDIRSPGLGDTAMYLCATSRVRGNSPLHFGNGTRLTVT.

This clonotype was recorded at least ten times. The V gene is TRBV5-1, the J gene TRBJ1-5; 7 bases map to TRBD1. The CDR3 totals 14 residues. The ends lost 4 bases at V and 5 bases at J; junction bases unmatched: 6. The germline gives CDR1 SGHRS, CDR2 YFSETQ. CDR3 protein: CASSTTGEDQPQHF. The CDR3 DNA reads TGCGCCAGCAGCACAACAGGGGAGGATCAGCCCCAGCATTTT.